The TCR beta chain under discussion was sequenced for a study of OX40 agonist ivuxolimab in advanced cancers. Overall study: A mean age of about 56 years, range roughly 20 to 85, was recorded, and about 83% were male.

The data were produced by immunoSEQ multiplex PCR, yet TCRdb's version contains in-frame clones alone and is incomplete. The repertoire holds some 80,000 clones, about 88% seen once, with 0.72% in the top ten. Study results and limitations: Expanded clones were, on average, more numerous among CD8+ T cells than CD4+. CD4+ and CD8+ blood T cells expanded clonally by week 6 at 0.1 to 3.0 mg/kg.

On this clone itself: Antigen unknown.

This TCR derives from an adult with an advanced solid tumor such as melanoma, head and neck, liver or kidney cancer. Sequences were derived from CD4+ or CD8+ T cells sorted from blood, sampled in a trial of the OX40 agonist ivuxolimab.

Here the CDR3 DNA reads TGTGCCAGCAGCCGCGGCCCTCTGAACACCGGGGAGCTGTTTTTT. Its protein is CASSRGPLNTGELFF. The V call is TRBV2, the J call TRBJ2-2; D gene ambiguous. The CDR3 runs to 15 residues. CDR1 SNHLY and CDR2 FYNNEI come from the germline V gene. The germline V and J ends were trimmed by 6 bases and 1 base, with 12 bases remaining between them. The variable domain in full, with the rest retrieved from reference TRBV2 and TRBJ2-2, is EPEVTQTPSHQVTQMGQEVILRCVPISNHLYFYWYRQILGQKVEFLVSFYNNEISEKSEIFDDQFSVERPDGSNFTLKIRSTKLEDSAMYFCASSRGPLNTGELFFGEGSRLTVL.